This T cell receptor beta chain was identified during a study of blood T cell repertoires in COVID-19. Study information: Samples of COVID-19 (acute and convalescent) were obtained from the United States, Italy and Spain.

Germline V lookup: CDR1 SNHLY, CDR2 FYNNEI. The length of the CDR3 is 17 residues. The V gene lost 6 bases and the J gene lost 4 bases, with 25 bases spanning the gap. Per the authors' pipeline: From reference gene primer amplification, estimates of nucleated cell counts were derived. The table came from immunoSEQ multiplex PCR; TCRdb's copy has only in-frame clones and leaves some out. V, J and clone size derive from that table, while D and trimming were established from the DNA sequence. This sample has 98,000 or so clones, with around 64% found just once. What was sequenced was peripheral blood. The TCR originated in a woman between 40 and 50 years old with acute or convalescent COVID-19. The chain combines TRBV2 with TRBJ2-7; maybe TRBD2 (7 bases). CDR3 protein: CASRFEQDGGAGYEQYF. For the CDR3, the DNA is TGTGCCAGCAGATTCGAACAGGATGGGGGGGCTGGATACGAGCAGTACTTC.